A single sample gave rise to the 16 T cell receptor beta chains below, sequenced in a study of cytomegalovirus exposure and HLA in healthy donors. The study ran its PCR with 60 Vbeta and 13 Jbeta primers. Here immunoSEQ multiplex PCR was the method, and the copy in TCRdb shows in-frame clones only, minus some. Here the sample spans roughly 100,000 clones, 66% being singletons. The sequencing sample was made of PBMCs. These receptors originate from a woman aged 45 to 65 in good health and CMV-seronegative.

This clone has only a few counts. The CDR3 DNA reads as TGTGCCAGCAGCCGTGGACAGGGGAATCAGCCCCAGCATTTT. Amino acid sequence: CASSRGQGNQPQHF. The V call is TRBV28, the J call TRBJ1-5; 9 bases are a match to TRBD1. There are 14 residues in the CDR3. Per germline, CDR1 MDHEN and CDR2 SYDVKM. After removal of 6 bases from V and 4 bases from J, the junction contained 4 bases not matched to a gene.

The chain uses TRBV7-9 and TRBJ1-2; 8 positions match TRBD1. Germline V gene sequence: CDR1 SEHNR, CDR2 FQNEAQ (reference sequence). The CDR3 length is 16 residues. V lost 4 bases, J lost 4 bases, and 11 bases stayed unmatched. The CDR3 is CASSSDRAFTGYGYTF. CDR3 DNA sequence: TGTGCCAGCAGCTCGGACAGGGCCTTCACGGGCTATGGCTACACCTTC.

J is TRBJ1-4 and V is TRBV18; 7 positions match TRBD1. CDR1 is KGHSH and CDR2 is LQKENI in the germline V gene. V trimming: 0 bases; J trimming: 3 bases; junction bases outside the gene matches: 16. The CDR3 totals 20 residues. CDR3 coding DNA: TGTGCCAGCTCACCACCTAGGGCCCAACACAGGGGACCCTCTAATGAAAAACTGTTTTTT. Its translation: CASSPPRAQHRGPSNEKLFF.

The chain combines TRBV4-3 with TRBJ1-5; no reliable D call. V lost 0 bases, J lost 2 bases, and 11 bases lay in between. Germline CDR1 LGHNA, CDR2 YSLEER. The CDR3 runs to 16 residues. As DNA, the CDR3 is TGCGCCAGCAGCCAAGAGTTTGGAGCAGGCAATCAGCCCCAGCATTTT. Translation gives CASSQEFGAGNQPQHF.

This clone was detected a few times. The CDR3 DNA sequence: TGTGCCAGCAGCTTAGGGCAGGGGGCCGGGGAGCTGTTTTTT. It codes for CASSLGQGAGELFF. The J gene is TRBJ2-2, the V gene TRBV11-2; 7 nucleotides match TRBD1. J was trimmed by 6 bases and V by 1 base; bases with no gene match: 2. Germline values: CDR1 SGHAT, CDR2 FQNNGV. CDR3 size: 14 residues.

The V and J genes are TRBV21-1 and TRBJ1-1; the listed D gene, TRBD1, was not tested against the DNA. TRBV21-1 is a pseudogene locus. CDR3 length equals 13 residues. Here the CDR3 reads CASSIRTHAPAFF. For the CDR3, the DNA is TGTGCCAGCAGCATTCGGACACACGCGCCAGCTTTCTTT.

The chain joins TRBV11-2 to TRBJ2-2, with 14 bases identical to TRBD2. The germline V gene has CDR1 SGHAT and CDR2 FQNNGV. CDR3 size: 18 residues. V lost 5 bases and J lost 4; bases outside the gene matches: 9. CDR3 bases: TGTGCCAGCAGCCCTGGGACTAGCGGGAGCCTGGTCACCGGGGAGCTGTTTTTT. It yields the protein CASSPGTSGSLVTGELFF.

This clone was counted once. The rearrangement links TRBV18 to TRBJ1-4; D not certain. Germline CDR1 is KGHSH and CDR2 is LQKENI. Trimming left V 2 bases short and J 13 bases short, with 14 bases between. This CDR3 has 13 residues. The CDR3 sequence: CASSPTNGWRLFF. CDR3 in DNA: TGTGCCAGCTCACCAACCAATGGATGGAGACTGTTTTTT.

This chain uses TRBV28 with TRBJ2-7; 7 nucleotides agree with TRBD2. This CDR3 has 16 residues. Germline V lookup: CDR1 MDHEN, CDR2 SYDVKM. V shed 2 bases, J shed 3 bases, and the junction held 10 bases outside the gene matches. The CDR3 loop is CASSLGGGGTNYEQYF. CDR3 DNA: TGTGCCAGCAGTTTAGGGGGGGGTGGCACTAACTACGAGCAGTACTTC.

The rearrangement joins TRBV18 to TRBJ2-4, with D possibly matching TRBD2 (5 bases). Germline lookup yields CDR1 KGHSH and CDR2 LQKENI. V lost 0 bases and J 0 bases, leaving 21 bases between the germline ends. CDR3 length: 20 residues. The CDR3 DNA follows: TGTGCCAGCTCACCACCGACGGGTTTTGCGGGTCTACTAGCCAAAAACATTCAGTACTTC. It is translated as CASSPPTGFAGLLAKNIQYF.

The V call is TRBV29-1, the J call TRBJ1-1; 8 bases map to TRBD1. V trimming: 7 bases; J trimming: 9 bases; junction bases outside the gene matches: 7. Per the germline V gene, CDR1 is SQVTM and CDR2 is ANQGSEA. The CDR3 has 11 residues. The CDR3 here is CSARDRSQAFF. The CDR3 DNA sequence: TGCAGCGCCCGGGACAGGAGCCAAGCTTTCTTT.

The V call is TRBV28, the J call TRBJ2-7, with 16 bases that match TRBD2. The V and J ends lost 6 bases and 7 bases, in that order; junction bases with no gene match: 6. The length of the CDR3 is 15 residues. CDR1 is MDHEN and CDR2 is SYDVKM in the germline V gene. CDR3 region: CASSYPGLAGGEQYF. CDR3 DNA sequence: TGTGCCAGCAGCTACCCGGGACTAGCGGGAGGGGAGCAGTACTTC.

This clone is a singleton in its sample. The rearrangement uses TRBV27 and TRBJ1-4; D not certain. The CDR3 runs 14 residues. The V gene lost 3 bases and the J gene lost 4 bases, with 9 bases spanning the gap. CDR1 is MNHEY and CDR2 is SMNVEV in the germline V gene (reference sequence). DNA of the CDR3: TGTGCCAGCAGTTTGGGCAGGATTAATGAAAAACTGTTTTTT. Amino acid sequence: CASSLGRINEKLFF. Supplemented by reference TRBV27 and TRBJ1-4, the full variable domain reads EAQVTQNPRYLITVTGKKLTVTCSQNMNHEYMSWYRQDPGLGLRQIYYSMNVEVTDKGDVPEGYKVSRKEKRNFPLILESPSPNQTSLYFCASSLGRINEKLFFGSGTQLSVL.

The rearrangement links TRBV18 to TRBJ1-4, with unresolved D. V was pared by 0 bases and J by 8 bases, with 7 bases between. The germline V gene has CDR1 KGHSH and CDR2 LQKENI. The CDR3 is 13 residues long. The CDR3 reads CASSPPQREKLFF. The CDR3 nucleotides are TGTGCCAGCTCACCACCGCAGAGGGAAAAACTGTTTTTT.

V is TRBV29-1 and J is TRBJ2-4; D unresolved. Looked up from germline, CDR1 is SQVTM and CDR2 is ANQGSEA. The germline V and J ends were trimmed by 4 bases and 0 bases, with 7 bases remaining between them. The length of the CDR3 is 13 residues. The CDR3 coding sequence is TGCAGCGTTGCGGGTAGAGCCAAAAACATTCAGTACTTC. Protein sequence: CSVAGRAKNIQYF.

The chain has TRBV14 and TRBJ1-1; a possible D gene is TRBD1 (5 bases). CDR3 size: 14 residues. Germline assignment: CDR1 SGHDN and CDR2 FVKESK. Trimming took 4 bases from V and 3 from J, leaving 12 bases between them. The CDR3 spells CASSLQDTYTEAFF. The CDR3 region has the DNA TGTGCCAGCAGCCTACAGGACACTTACACTGAAGCTTTCTTT. Based on the CDR3 plus reference TRBV14 and TRBJ1-1, the full variable domain is EAGVTQFPSHSVIEKGQTVTLRCDPISGHDNLYWYRRVMGKEIKFLLHFVKESKQDESGMPNNRFLAERTGGTYSTLKVQPAELEDSGVYFCASSLQDTYTEAFFGQGTRLTVV.